Presented here are 15 T cell receptor beta chains from one specimen sequenced in a study of blood T cell repertoires in COVID-19. Generated by immunoSEQ multiplex PCR, the TCRdb table keeps only in-frame clones and is missing some. In the table there are roughly 250,000 clones, more than 75% of which are singletons. Sequenced material: PBMCs or T cells enriched from blood (not recorded which). All receptors come from a woman in her fifties or sixties who had recovered from COVID-19.

The chain joins TRBV5-1 to TRBJ2-5, with 9 bases identical to TRBD2. The CDR3 is 14 amino acids. Germline trimming cut 1 base from V and 4 bases from J; bases unmatched to any gene: 2. Germline V gives CDR1 SGHRS, CDR2 YFSETQ. The CDR3 DNA sequence: TGCGCCAGCAGCTTGTCAGCGGGAGGAGAGACCCAGTACTTC. This gives the protein CASSLSAGGETQYF. Full variable domain (missing parts from reference TRBV5-1 and TRBJ2-5): KAGVTQTPRYLIKTRGQQVTLSCSPISGHRSVSWYQQTPGQGLQFLFEYFSETQRNKGNFPGRFSGRQFSNSRSEMNVSTLELGDSALYLCASSLSAGGETQYFGPGTRLLVL.

For the CDR3, the DNA is TGCGCCAGCAGCTTGGATACTAGCGGGAGTGTGGAGACCCAGTACTTC. Residues: CASSLDTSGSVETQYF. This chain links TRBV5-1 with TRBJ2-5; 11 bases agree with TRBD2. The CDR3 is 16 residues long. V trimming: 0 bases; J trimming: 5 bases; junction bases outside the gene matches: 6. Germline-derived CDR1 and CDR2 are SGHRS and YFSETQ.

This sequence joins TRBV2 and TRBJ2-7; 8 bases map to TRBD2. There are 14 residues in the CDR3. CDR1 is SNHLY and CDR2 is FYNNEI in the germline V gene. V gave up 7 bases and J gave up 5 bases; unmatched junction bases: 10. CDR3 coding DNA: TGTGCCAGCAATTCCCAAGCGGGAGCAGACGAGCAGTACTTC. Translated: CASNSQAGADEQYF.

This clone occurred a few times. The chain links TRBV24-1 to TRBJ2-1, with D perhaps TRBD1 (6 bases). The germline V gene encodes CDR1 KGHDR and CDR2 SFDVKD. CDR3 size: 16 residues. V gave up 0 bases and J gave up 6 bases, with 14 bases separating them. The CDR3 spells CATSDLGTGNSNEQFF. The CDR3 region has the DNA TGTGCCACCAGTGATTTGGGTACAGGGAATAGCAATGAGCAGTTCTTC.

This clone was counted a few times. The chain joins TRBV14 to TRBJ1-2; no definite D call. This CDR3 contains 13 residues. Germline assignment: CDR1 SGHDN and CDR2 FVKESK. The germline V and J ends were trimmed by 2 bases and 2 bases, with 6 bases remaining between them. The CDR3 DNA reads TGTGCCAGCAGCCAAACGAGAAACTATGGCTACACCTTC. Protein: CASSQTRNYGYTF.

The chain links TRBV30 to TRBJ2-2; D uncertain. The V end was cut by 3 bases, the J end by 4 bases, with 3 bases between. Germline-derived CDR1 and CDR2 are GTSNPN and SVGIG (reference sequence). This CDR3 is 11 amino acids long. CDR3 protein: CAWSSTGELFF. As DNA, the CDR3 is TGTGCCTGGAGCAGCACCGGGGAGCTGTTTTTT.

The rearrangement joins TRBV14 to TRBJ2-7; weak D call: TRBD2 (6 bases). The V gene's germline CDR1 is SGHDN and CDR2 FVKESK. The CDR3 is 14 residues long. The V end was cut by 4 bases, the J end by 0 bases, with 10 bases between. The CDR3 DNA sequence: TGTGCCAGCAGCCCGGGACTGCCCTCCTACGAGCAGTACTTC. Its translation is CASSPGLPSYEQYF.

The rearrangement links TRBV2 to TRBJ1-5, with 8 bases identical to TRBD1. CDR1 is SNHLY, CDR2 FYNNEI, per germline. V was clipped by 6 bases and J by 4 bases; unmatched bases: 8. This CDR3 has 15 residues. CDR3: CASSAGQATNQPQHF. The CDR3, as DNA: TGTGCCAGCAGCGCGGGACAGGCCACAAATCAGCCCCAGCATTTT.

This clone came up once. A read error may produce the germline difference seen at one junction end. The CDR3 spells CASSSSAGARDTQYF. The CDR3 bases are TGTGCTAGCAGCTCCTCAGCGGGAGCGAGAGATACGCAGTATTTT. The rearrangement joins TRBV7-7 to TRBJ2-3, with TRBD2 matching over 8 bases. CDR1 is SSHAT and CDR2 is FNYEAQ in the germline V gene (reference sequence). This CDR3 spans 15 amino acids.

This sequence joins TRBV6-6 and TRBJ2-1; D unclear. From germline, CDR1 is MNHNY and CDR2 SVGAGI (reference sequence). The CDR3 totals 11 residues. V lost 6 bases and J 8 bases, leaving 8 bases between the germline ends. Written as DNA, the CDR3 is TGTGCCAGCAGGCGCCGGGATGAGCAGTTCTTC. Translation: CASRRRDEQFF.

The rearrangement joins TRBV3-1 (or the pseudogene TRBV3-2) to TRBJ1-2, with D possibly TRBD1 on 5 matching bases. V was cut by 2 bases and J by 3 bases, with 10 bases left in between. CDR3 length equals 14 residues. Germline V gene data show CDR1 as LGHDT and CDR2 as YNNKEL (reference sequence). CDR3 sequence: CASSQPGHYYGYTF. In DNA, the CDR3 is TGTGCCAGCAGCCAACCCGGACATTACTATGGCTACACCTTC.

This clone was picked up one time. This chain connects TRBV9 to TRBJ1-3, with a weak D call TRBD1 (5 bases). Germline CDR1 and CDR2: SGDLS and YYNGEE. V was clipped by 4 bases and J by 7 bases, with 9 bases between them. The CDR3 totals 12 residues. The CDR3 DNA follows: TGTGCCAGCAGCCCCGGGGGGAACACCATATATTTT. Translating gives CASSPGGNTIYF. Drawing the rest from reference TRBV9 and TRBJ1-3, the complete variable domain is DSGVTQTPKHLITATGQRVTLRCSPRSGDLSVYWYQQSLDQGLQFLIQYYNGEERAKGNILERFSAQQFPDLHSELNLSSLELGDSALYFCASSPGGNTIYFGEGSWLTVV.

CDR3 in DNA: TGTGCCAGCAGCCAAGTTCGGAGCTCCTACGAGCAGTACTTC. This gives the protein CASSQVRSSYEQYF. The chain combines TRBV3-1 (or the pseudogene TRBV3-2) with TRBJ2-7, with D uncertain. Trimming removed 1 base at V and 0 bases at J, with 7 bases between. This CDR3 region has 14 residues. Germline CDR1 reads LGHDT; CDR2 reads YNNKEL (reference sequence).

V usage is TRBV28 and J usage is TRBJ1-2; D is unresolved. CDR3 length: 12 amino acids. The germline gives CDR1 MDHEN, CDR2 SYDVKM. V lost 3 bases and J 4 bases, leaving 6 bases between the germline ends. CDR3 nucleotide sequence: TGTGCCAGCAGTTTCCTTAGCTATGGCTACACCTTC. Translating gives CASSFLSYGYTF.

The chain recombines TRBV6-5 with TRBJ2-3; D perhaps matches TRBD2 (5 bases). Deletions cut 4 bases from V and 0 bases from J, with 11 bases between. There are 15 residues in the CDR3. Germline assignment: CDR1 MNHEY and CDR2 SVGAGI. Here the CDR3 reads CASSFERGSTDTQYF. The CDR3 region has the DNA TGTGCCAGCAGTTTCGAACGGGGTAGCACAGATACGCAGTATTTT.